The subject of this entry is one T cell receptor (beta chain). Its antigen is not known. Profiled with immunoSEQ multiplex PCR; TCRdb holds only in-frame clones, not every one. Of about 22,000 clones listed, 75% to 90% are singletons. The record originates from a study of OX40 agonist ivuxolimab in advanced cancers. Background on the study: At doses from 0.01 to 10 mg/kg, patients were given intravenous ivuxolimab every 2 weeks. A partial response was reached by three patients: one with hepatocellular carcinoma and two with cutaneous melanoma. Study-wide results and limits: CD8+ T cells showed, on average, more clonal expansion than CD4+ cells. Several nonresponders also turned out to have low normalized T-cell clonal expansion.

Material: CD4+ or CD8+ T cells sorted from blood, obtained in a trial of the OX40 agonist ivuxolimab. This TCR was recovered from an adult with an advanced solid tumor such as melanoma, head and neck, liver or kidney cancer.

The CDR3: CASSQDRRQGFQETQYF. CDR3 bases: TGTGCCAGCAGCCAAGATAGGCGTCAGGGGTTCCAAGAGACCCAGTACTTC. This sequence joins TRBV14 and TRBJ2-5; perhaps TRBD1 as D (6 bases). V gave up 0 bases and J gave up 1 base, with 15 bases separating them. The CDR3 contains 17 residues. Per germline, CDR1 SGHDN and CDR2 FVKESK.